This is a list of T cell receptor beta chains from one sample in a study of graft-versus-host responses after intestinal transplantation. TCRdb's table, derived via immunoSEQ multiplex PCR, lists solely in-frame clones and lacks some. The table has roughly 60,000 clones, more than 75% seen once. The sample here was PBMCs, taken about 4 months after intestinal transplantation. The receptors come from a human patient who received an intestinal transplant, so some T cells may come from the graft donor. Each CDR3 is given with its conserved first and last residue. D genes are given only for firm matches. A clone size is listed for some rows: how often the clone was seen (once, few, many), or a class if it is expanded.

CDR3aa | CDR3nt | j_gene | abundance | d_gene | v_gene
CASSSIPGGFIYEQFF | TGTGCCAGCAGCTCGATACCAGGGGGCTTCATCTATGAGCAGTTCTTC | TRBJ2-1 | NA | NA | TRBV12-1
CASSLQAYNEQFF | TGTGCCAGCAGTTTACAGGCTTACAATGAGCAGTTCTTC | TRBJ2-1 | NA | NA | TRBV28
CASSPAGVDNEQFF | TGTGCCAGCAGCCCGGCCGGGGTCGACAATGAGCAGTTCTTC | TRBJ2-1 | NA | NA | TRBV11-2
CASSLSDGYEQYF | TGCGCCAGCAGCTTGAGTGACGGATACGAGCAGTACTTC | TRBJ2-7 | NA | NA | TRBV5-1
CASSFGQVPYEQYF | TGTGCCAGCAGCTTTGGACAGGTCCCCTACGAGCAGTACTTC | TRBJ2-7 | once | TRBD1 | TRBV5-4
CATSRGQGVISPLHF | TGTGCCACCAGCAGGGGACAGGGGGTGATCTCACCCCTCCACTTT | TRBJ1-6 | NA | TRBD1 | TRBV15
CASSLVQAGGAYNEQFF | TGCGCCAGCAGCTTGGTACAAGCGGGAGGGGCCTACAATGAGCAGTTCTTC | TRBJ2-1 | NA | TRBD2 | TRBV5-1
CASSTGTGGMNTEAFF | TGTGCCAGCAGTACCGGGACAGGGGGGATGAACACTGAAGCTTTCTTT | TRBJ1-1 | NA | TRBD1 | TRBV2
CASSPTGTGSFSGNTIYF | TGCGCCAGCAGCCCGACAGGGACAGGGTCGTTTTCTGGAAACACCATATATTTT | TRBJ1-3 | few | TRBD1 | TRBV5-1
CASSQVTMSGGETFF | TGCGCCAGCAGCCAGGTAACCATGTCAGGGGGCGAAACTTTCTTT | TRBJ1-1 | NA | TRBD1 | TRBV4-1
CASSPPGTATYEQYF | TGTGCCAGCAGCCCGCCTGGGACAGCAACCTACGAGCAGTACTTC | TRBJ2-7 | NA | TRBD1 | TRBV4-2
CASSLLITGITEAFF | TGTGCCAGCAGCTTACTTATAACAGGGATAACTGAAGCTTTCTTT | TRBJ1-1 | NA | NA | TRBV7-8
CASSSQGLAKNIQYF | TGTGCCAGCAGTAGCCAGGGATTAGCCAAAAACATTCAGTACTTC | TRBJ2-4 | NA | NA | TRBV28
CASSEGRVYTEAFF | TGTGCCAGCAGCGAGGGACGTGTGTACACTGAAGCTTTCTTT | TRBJ1-1 | NA | NA | TRBV7-3
CASSARWGNTIYF | TGTGCCAGCAGCGCCCGTTGGGGAAACACCATATATTTT | TRBJ1-3 | NA | NA | TRBV27
CSAEEIDTQYF | TGCAGTGCGGAGGAAATAGATACGCAGTATTTT | TRBJ2-3 | NA | NA | TRBV20-1